Below, 12 T cell receptor beta chains from the same sample are listed, as sequenced in a study of vaccination and CD4 T cells after COVID-19. No antigen has been assigned to these receptors. Sequence data for DNA of cultured CD4+ T cells were generated by the Oncomine TCR Beta short-read assay. TCRdb fed the PCR reads into MiXCR, producing one record per CDR3 protein. This sample has 20,000 to 25,000 distinct CDR3 sequences, with under 40% found just once. Time point of the sample: late sampling 161 to 241 days after vaccination in a few convalescent patients. Treatment: approximately 9-day PBMC culture with coronavirus spike peptide pools or control peptides (ViraFEST assay). The sample in question was CD4+ T cells from blood, cultured in vitro, obtained about 7 months after SARS-CoV-2 vaccination. These receptors were collected from a human donor who had recovered from COVID-19.

The V call is TRBV20-1, the J call TRBJ2-7; TRBD2 matches at 16 bases. Trimming took 6 bases from V and 0 from J; bases not matched to a gene: 5. The CDR3 runs to 16 residues. Looked up from germline, CDR1 is DFQATT and CDR2 is SNEGSKA (reference sequence). The CDR3 region is CSATGTSGRDSYEQYF. CDR3 nucleotides: TGCAGTGCAACCGGGACTAGCGGGAGGGACTCCTACGAGCAGTACTTC.

The chain links TRBV4-1 to TRBJ2-5; possibly TRBD1 for D (5 bases). The V end lost 5 bases, the J end lost 5 bases, and 18 bases lay between the germline ends. The germline CDR1 and CDR2 sequences are MGHRA and YSYEKL. CDR3 length: 15 amino acids. CDR3 residues: CASSEAPGLGETQYF. As DNA, the CDR3 is TGCGCCAGCAGCGAAGCCCCAGGGTTAGGGGAGACCCAGTACTTC.

J is TRBJ2-5 and V is TRBV5-4, with TRBD2 matching over 11 bases. Germline CDR1 and CDR2: SGHNT and YYREEE (reference sequence). V shed 2 bases and J 4 bases; nucleotides not matched to a gene: 4. This CDR3 contains 15 residues. CDR3 nucleotide sequence: TGTGCCAGCAGCTTCGGACTAGCGGGTCCAGAGACCCAGTACTTC. This translates into CASSFGLAGPETQYF.

This clonotype has just a few counts. J is TRBJ2-5 and V is TRBV28; D is undetermined. The V gene lost 3 bases and the J gene lost 2 bases, with 10 bases spanning the gap. This CDR3 spans 14 amino acids. CDR1 is MDHEN, CDR2 SYDVKM, per germline. CDR3 nucleotide sequence: TGTGCCAGCAGTTTTCTCACAGATCAAGAGACCCAGTACTTC. Protein sequence: CASSFLTDQETQYF. The full variable domain, rest sourced from reference TRBV28 and TRBJ2-5, is DVKVTQSSRYLVKRTGEKVFLECVQDMDHENMFWYRQDPGLGLRLIYFSYDVKMKEKGDIPEGYSVSREKKERFSLILESASTNQTSMYLCASSFLTDQETQYFGPGTRLLVL.

V is TRBV4-1 and J is TRBJ1-2, with a tentative D call TRBD1 (6 bases). The CDR3 length is 13 residues. With 1 base removed from V and 7 bases from J, the gap between germline ends came to 10 bases. Germline CDR1 reads MGHRA; CDR2 reads YSYEKL. As DNA, the CDR3 is TGCGCCAGCAGCCAAGCTGGGGGCTCTGGCTACACCTTC. Encoded protein: CASSQAGGSGYTF.

This clonotype was detected only a few times. The V and J genes are TRBV6-5 and TRBJ1-2; 7 nucleotides match TRBD1. Trimming at V came to 4 bases and at J to 2 bases, leaving 4 bases not matched to a gene. This CDR3 region has 14 residues. Looked up from germline, CDR1 is MNHEY and CDR2 is SVGAGI. As DNA, the CDR3 is TGTGCCAGCAGTTCGACAGGGCGAAACTATGGCTACACCTTC. Encoded protein: CASSSTGRNYGYTF.

This chain connects TRBV6-1 to TRBJ2-3; weak D call: TRBD2 (5 bases). The CDR3 extends over 13 amino acids. V lost 6 bases to trimming and J lost 4 bases, with 11 bases between them. In germline, CDR1 is MNHNS, CDR2 SASEGT. CDR3 coding DNA: TGTGCCAGCAGCCCCATACTAGCAGATACGCAGTATTTT. Its protein product is CASSPILADTQYF.

This chain uses TRBV15 with TRBJ1-2, with 7 bases aligning to TRBD1. Germline assignment: CDR1 LNHNV and CDR2 YYDKDF (reference sequence). V dropped 0 bases and J dropped 4; count of bases not matched to a gene: 5. The CDR3 consists of 15 residues. CDR3 sequence: CATSRDQTGVYGYTF. CDR3 bases: TGTGCCACCAGCAGAGACCAAACAGGGGTCTATGGCTACACCTTC.

This clonotype was seen a few times. The chain employs TRBV19 and TRBJ2-5; tentatively, D is TRBD1 (5 bases). Germline V gene sequence: CDR1 LNHDA, CDR2 SQIVND (reference sequence). CDR3 size: 13 residues. V lost 6 bases to trimming and J lost 5 bases, with 13 bases between them. This CDR3 is CASRGLQTETQYF. The CDR3 nucleotides are TGTGCCAGTAGGGGGCTACAGACGGAGACCCAGTACTTC.

Only one count was recorded for this clonotype. This chain connects TRBV2 to TRBJ2-5; either TRBD1 or TRBD2 may fit D (5 bases each). Per germline, CDR1 SNHLY and CDR2 FYNNEI. The germline V and J ends were trimmed by 3 bases and 4 bases, with 9 bases remaining between them. The CDR3 covers 13 residues. The CDR3 reads CASSEQGRETQYF. The DNA of the CDR3 is TGTGCCAGCAGTGAGCAGGGACGAGAGACCCAGTACTTC.

In its sample, this clonotype is medium-sized (0.01 to 0.1%). V gene TRBV20-1 combines with J gene TRBJ1-5, with D uncertain. This CDR3 is built from 12 residues. CDR1 is DFQATT, CDR2 SNEGSKA, per germline (reference sequence). The V end was cut by 0 bases, the J end by 7 bases, with 7 bases between. As DNA, the CDR3 is TGCAGTGCTAGAGATCAATGGCAGCCCCAGCATTTT. This codes for CSARDQWQPQHF.

In its sample, this clonotype was seen a few times. The chain employs TRBV6-1 and TRBJ2-3; weak D call: TRBD1 (5 bases). This CDR3 is built from 12 residues. Germline V gene lookup returns CDR1 MNHNS and CDR2 SASEGT. The germline V and J ends were trimmed by 6 bases and 2 bases, with 6 bases remaining between them. Here the CDR3 reads CASRQVTDTQYF. In DNA, the CDR3 is TGTGCCAGCAGACAGGTCACAGATACGCAGTATTTT.